A selection of T cell receptor beta chains follows, all from one sample in a study of blood T cell repertoires in COVID-19. Using immunoSEQ multiplex PCR, the repertoire was profiled, and TCRdb retains in-frame clones only, with some absent. The sample contains 300,000 or so clones, about 90% of which appear only once. The material sequenced was peripheral blood. The receptors originated from a young woman with COVID-19, enrolled during active disease. Each CDR3 is given with its conserved first and last residue. A D gene is named only where the DNA matches it firmly. Size is stated for part of the rows, as once, few or many counts, or as a class when the clone is expanded.

clone size	D gene	V gene	J gene	CDR3 protein
few	TRBD1	TRBV6-5	TRBJ1-3	CASRLGGDGNTIYF
once	TRBD1	TRBV10-3	TRBJ1-4	CAISEGTGLPNEKLFF
-	TRBD2	TRBV7-3	TRBJ2-3	CASSSGLAGPHDTQYF
few	TRBD1	TRBV7-2	TRBJ1-5	CASSPRQGNQPQHF
-	-	TRBV5-5	TRBJ1-3	CASSSQVSGNTIYF
-	-	TRBV28	TRBJ2-1	CASSFIIDSYNEQFF
-	-	TRBV6-5	TRBJ1-4	CASIGLHREEKLFF
-	-	TRBV6-5	TRBJ1-5	CASSYKGGQPQHF
-	TRBD1	TRBV2	TRBJ2-6	CAGNDRANVAGANVLTF
-	TRBD2	TRBV6-5	TRBJ2-3	CASTPGGLTDTQYF
-	TRBD2	TRBV27	TRBJ2-1	CASRPRTSGRIYNEQFF
-	-	TRBV29-1	TRBJ1-1	CSVRGGASSEAFF
-	-	TRBV5-1	TRBJ1-2	CASSSLLDGVGGYTF
-	-	TRBV3-1/TRBV3-2	TRBJ2-1	CASSQVTSSNEQFF
-	TRBD1	TRBV6-2/TRBV6-3	TRBJ2-7	CASSYRTGPYEQYF
-	-	TRBV7-9	TRBJ1-4	CASSSPDLRAGEKLFF
-	-	TRBV27	TRBJ1-2	CASSATDNYGYTF
-	-	TRBV3-1/TRBV3-2	TRBJ1-2	CASSQDGARGYTF
-	-	TRBV20-1	TRBJ1-2	CSASSFQGLGYTF
-	-	TRBV7-6	TRBJ2-7	CASSLDMGVSYEQYF
-	-	TRBV3-1/TRBV3-2	TRBJ2-2	CASRRGNTGELFF
-	-	TRBV6-5	TRBJ2-1	CASSSRLRFGEQFF
-	TRBD1	TRBV19	TRBJ1-2	CASSIQRTGGVDYGYTF
-	-	TRBV5-1	TRBJ2-7	CASSLGLGGSSYEQYF